Following are 12 T cell receptor beta chains from one sample sequenced in a study of CD8 T cells in Susac syndrome. An amount of RNA that ranged from roughly 0.5 to 1 ug was reverse transcribed with random hexamers. MiXCR, run by TCRdb on the immunoSEQ multiplex PCR reads, gives a single entry per CDR3 protein. The table includes about 150,000 distinct CDR3 sequences, approximately 96% detected once. Sequences were obtained from CD4+ T cells from PBMCs. The receptors here all came from a human donor with Susac syndrome.

This clonotype was seen once. V is TRBV6-6 and J is TRBJ1-4; perhaps TRBD1 as D (5 bases). CDR3 length equals 14 residues. Trimming took off 5 bases at V and 8 bases at J, with 15 bases between the two ends. Germline V gene data show CDR1 as MNHNY and CDR2 as SVGAGI (reference sequence). This CDR3 is CASSPPGGKEKLFF. For the CDR3, the DNA is TGTGCCAGCAGTCCGCCCGGGGGAAAGGAAAAACTGTTTTTT.

The chain combines TRBV3-1 with TRBJ1-1; a possible D gene is TRBD1 (6 bases). From germline, CDR1 is LGHDT and CDR2 YNNKEL (reference sequence). This CDR3 has 16 amino acids. The V end lost 1 base, the J end lost 6 bases, and 18 bases lay between the germline ends. The CDR3 DNA reads as TGTGCCAGCAGCCAAGGTCTCGGGGGCGGTCGGGCTGAAGCTTTCTTT. This translates into CASSQGLGGGRAEAFF.

The CDR3: CANEVNYGYTF. Written as DNA, the CDR3 is TGTGCCAACGAGGTTAACTATGGCTACACCTTC. The V gene is TRBV7-9, the J gene TRBJ1-2; D gene uncertain. Trimming removed 10 bases at V and 1 base at J, with 7 bases between. This CDR3 comprises 11 residues. Germline values: CDR1 SEHNR, CDR2 FQNEAQ (reference sequence). Full variable domain (missing parts from reference TRBV7-9 and TRBJ1-2): DTGVSQNPRHKITKRGQNVTFRCDPISEHNRLYWYRQTLGQGPEFLTYFQNEAQLEKSRLLSDRFSAERPKGSFSTLEIQRTEQGDSAMYLCANEVNYGYTFGSGTRLTVV.

The J gene is TRBJ1-2, the V gene TRBV20-1, with unresolved D. Trimming removed 4 bases at V and 3 bases at J, with 6 bases between. The CDR3 totals 11 residues. Germline CDR1 reads DFQATT; CDR2 reads SNEGSKA (reference sequence). The CDR3 region has the DNA TGCAGTGCTACCGGGGACTATGGCTACACCTTC. This sequence encodes CSATGDYGYTF.

J is TRBJ1-2 and V is TRBV20-1; D not certain. V lost 6 bases and J lost 3, with 14 bases in between. The length of the CDR3 is 13 residues. Germline CDR1 is DFQATT and CDR2 is SNEGSKA (reference sequence). CDR3 nucleotide sequence: TGCAGTGCCCCATATGCCTCCTACTATGGCTACACCTTC. As protein: CSAPYASYYGYTF.

The chain carries TRBV20-1 and TRBJ1-5; 7 bases agree with TRBD1. Germline assignment: CDR1 DFQATT and CDR2 SNEGSKA (reference sequence). After removal of 4 bases from V and 6 bases from J, the junction contained 6 bases not matched to a gene. This CDR3 is 13 amino acids long. As DNA, the CDR3 is TGCAGTGCTACTGACAGGGTCGTTCAGCCCCAGCATTTT. This encodes CSATDRVVQPQHF.

The CDR3 is CASTPRGNTEAFF. The CDR3 nucleotides are TGTGCCAGCACCCCCCGGGGGAACACTGAAGCTTTCTTT. The J gene is TRBJ1-1, the V gene TRBV12-3 or TRBV12-4, with D hard to call. Trimming took 7 bases from V and 1 from J, leaving 10 bases between them. The CDR3 extends over 13 amino acids.

The rearrangement joins TRBV5-1 to TRBJ2-7, with D possibly TRBD2 on 6 matching bases. The CDR3 covers 12 residues. CDR1 and CDR2 (germline): SGHRS, YFSETQ. V shed 0 bases and J shed 12 bases, with 13 bases lying between them. CDR3 nucleotides: TGCGCCAGCAGCTTGGAGGTGGGACTGACGTACTTC. It is translated as CASSLEVGLTYF.

This clonotype was detected only once. This rearrangement joins TRBV20-1 to TRBJ2-4; D not resolved. The CDR3 runs to 13 residues. V was pared by 0 bases and J by 0 bases, with 3 bases between. Germline V gene lookup returns CDR1 DFQATT and CDR2 SNEGSKA (reference sequence). Here the CDR3 reads CSARDLAKNIQYF. The CDR3 DNA is TGCAGTGCTAGAGACCTAGCCAAAAACATTCAGTACTTC.

J is TRBJ2-5 and V is TRBV14, with 7 bases fitting TRBD2. V lost 0 bases to trimming and J lost 4 bases; unmatched junction nucleotides: 14. The germline V gene encodes CDR1 SGHDN and CDR2 FVKESK. This CDR3 is 18 amino acids long. The CDR3 nucleotides read TGTGCCAGCAGCCAAGATCCAGAAGGACTAGGTCGTCGAGAGACCCAGTACTTC. Translating gives CASSQDPEGLGRRETQYF.

The chain uses TRBV9 and TRBJ2-7; perhaps D is TRBD1 or TRBD2 (6 bases each). The CDR3 runs 16 residues. Germline loops: CDR1 SGDLS, CDR2 YYNGEE. V dropped 1 base and J dropped 3 bases, with 17 bases sitting between them. The CDR3 is CASSVYSRDNYYEQYF. In nucleotides, the CDR3 is TGTGCCAGCAGCGTATACTCGCGGGACAACTACTACGAGCAGTACTTC. Full variable domain (missing parts from reference TRBV9 and TRBJ2-7): DSGVTQTPKHLITATGQRVTLRCSPRSGDLSVYWYQQSLDQGLQFLIQYYNGEERAKGNILERFSAQQFPDLHSELNLSSLELGDSALYFCASSVYSRDNYYEQYFGPGTRLTVT.

V and J are TRBV20-1 and TRBJ1-3, with D uncertain. With 0 bases removed from V and 2 bases from J, the gap between germline ends came to 8 bases. The CDR3 covers 14 residues. The germline V gene has CDR1 DFQATT and CDR2 SNEGSKA (reference sequence). The CDR3 nucleotides are TGCAGTGCTAGAGATGCGGGAGCTGGAAACACCATATATTTT. It codes for CSARDAGAGNTIYF.